Shown below are 19 T cell receptor beta chains from a single sample sequenced in a study of CD8 T cells in ankylosing spondylitis. In TCRdb, the 5' RACE reads were re-called with MiXCR into one record per CDR3 protein. The repertoire holds 150,000 to 200,000 distinct CDR3 sequences, around a third seen once, with about 6.3% in the top ten. The sequenced material came from synovial fluid, either unsorted or a sorted T cell fraction (not recorded which). These receptors originate from a male donor with ankylosing spondylitis.

This sequence joins TRBV28 and TRBJ1-1; possible D gene TRBD1, 6 bases. The ends were cut back, 8 bases at V and 0 bases at J, with 19 bases in the middle. The CDR3 covers 16 residues. The germline V gene has CDR1 MDHEN and CDR2 SYDVKM. The CDR3 region is CASPPLSGDMNTEAFF. The DNA of the CDR3 is TGTGCCAGCCCCCCCTTGTCAGGGGACATGAACACTGAAGCTTTCTTT.

The chain couples TRBV24-1 to TRBJ2-2; D might be TRBD2 (5 bases). Germline V gene sequence: CDR1 KGHDR, CDR2 SFDVKD. The ends were cut back, 2 bases at V and 3 bases at J, with 12 bases in the middle. This CDR3 region has 16 residues. The CDR3 protein is CATSDSGVGHTGELFF. The DNA for the CDR3 is TGTGCCACCAGTGATTCCGGGGTGGGTCACACCGGGGAGCTGTTTTTT.

The chain has TRBV5-1 and TRBJ1-3; D is possibly TRBD1 (6 bases). The CDR3 contains 15 residues. In germline, CDR1 is SGHRS, CDR2 YFSETQ. V gave up 6 bases and J gave up 0 bases, with 13 bases separating them. The CDR3 loop reads CASKAQGTSGNTIYF. Written as DNA, the CDR3 is TGCGCCAGCAAGGCCCAGGGGACCTCTGGAAACACCATATATTTT.

This chain connects TRBV2 to TRBJ1-2; D is ambiguous. There are 14 residues in the CDR3. Trimming removed 4 bases from V and 6 bases from J, with 15 bases in between. CDR1 is SNHLY and CDR2 is FYNNEI in the germline V gene. CDR3 in amino acids: CASSVEVLGNGYTF. DNA of the CDR3: TGTGCCAGCAGTGTGGAGGTGTTGGGGAATGGCTACACCTTC.

This clonotype was detected ten times or more. The J gene is TRBJ1-1, the V gene TRBV5-1; D remains ambiguous. CDR3 size: 13 residues. The V end lost 3 bases, the J end lost 2 bases, and 8 bases lay between the germline ends. CDR1 is SGHRS and CDR2 is YFSETQ in the germline V gene. The CDR3 DNA is TGCGCCAGCAGCTCGACGGATAACACTGAAGCTTTCTTT. It encodes CASSSTDNTEAFF. The complete variable domain, with remaining parts taken from reference TRBV5-1 and TRBJ1-1, reads KAGVTQTPRYLIKTRGQQVTLSCSPISGHRSVSWYQQTPGQGLQFLFEYFSETQRNKGNFPGRFSGRQFSNSRSEMNVSTLELGDSALYLCASSSTDNTEAFFGQGTRLTVV.

The chain couples TRBV6-5 to TRBJ1-5, with 10 bases lining up with TRBD1. Germline CDR1 is MNHEY and CDR2 is SVGAGI. This CDR3 has 15 amino acids. V lost 2 bases, J lost 2 bases, and 0 bases stayed unmatched. CDR3 sequence: CASSYGTGGNQPQHF. The CDR3 coding sequence is TGTGCCAGCAGTTACGGGACAGGGGGCAATCAGCCCCAGCATTTT.

This sequence joins TRBV20-1 and TRBJ1-4; D gene ambiguous. CDR3 length equals 15 residues. CDR1 is DFQATT, CDR2 SNEGSKA, per germline (reference sequence). The V end was cut by 6 bases, the J end by 7 bases, with 21 bases between. The CDR3 spells CSAIMVGRSSEKLFF. The CDR3 DNA reads as TGCAGTGCCATAATGGTAGGACGTTCGAGTGAAAAACTGTTTTTT.

This clonotype showed up just a few times. This chain connects TRBV7-9 to TRBJ1-2; TRBD1 agrees at 8 bases. V lost 3 bases, J lost 6 bases, and 6 bases stayed unmatched. The CDR3 contains 14 residues. Germline V gene data show CDR1 as SEHNR and CDR2 as FQNEAQ (reference sequence). CDR3 protein: CASSFSGGENGYTF. The CDR3 DNA is TGTGCCAGCAGCTTTTCAGGGGGCGAGAATGGCTACACCTTC.

The chain uses TRBV6-1 and TRBJ1-4; 9 bases map to TRBD1. The CDR3 is made up of 15 amino acids. Losses at the gene ends were 6 bases for V and 4 bases for J; bases not matched to a gene: 6. Germline V gives CDR1 MNHNS, CDR2 SASEGT. The chain's CDR3 is CASSLPTGGNEKLFF. The CDR3 nucleotides are TGTGCCAGCAGCCTACCGACAGGGGGTAATGAAAAACTGTTTTTT.

The chain employs TRBV4-1 and TRBJ2-7; TRBD2 agrees at 10 bases. Germline values: CDR1 MGHRA, CDR2 YSYEKL. V was clipped by 1 base and J by 3 bases; unmatched bases: 6. The CDR3 runs 16 residues. Written as DNA, the CDR3 is TGCGCCAGCAGCCAAGCAACTAGCGGGGTGGGCTACGAGCAGTACTTC. Encoded protein: CASSQATSGVGYEQYF.

This chain connects TRBV7-9 to TRBJ1-2; 10 bases align to TRBD1. The junction had 4 bases not matched to a gene; V was cut back by 1 base and J by 2 bases. Germline V gene data show CDR1 as SEHNR and CDR2 as FQNEAQ (reference sequence). The length of the CDR3 is 16 residues. CDR3 DNA: TGTGCCAGCAGCTTAGGGGGGACAGGGGACAACTATGGCTACACCTTC. This sequence encodes CASSLGGTGDNYGYTF. The full variable domain, its missing parts supplied by reference TRBV7-9 and TRBJ1-2, is DTGVSQNPRHKITKRGQNVTFRCDPISEHNRLYWYRQTLGQGPEFLTYFQNEAQLEKSRLLSDRFSAERPKGSFSTLEIQRTEQGDSAMYLCASSLGGTGDNYGYTFGSGTRLTVV.

A few counts support this clonotype. This rearrangement joins TRBV20-1 to TRBJ1-6; D remains unclear. CDR3 size: 14 residues. Germline lookup yields CDR1 DFQATT and CDR2 SNEGSKA (reference sequence). The V end was cut by 0 bases, the J end by 2 bases, with 5 bases between. CDR3 DNA sequence: TGCAGTGCTAGAGATGGGACCTATAATTCACCCCTCCACTTT. Its protein product is CSARDGTYNSPLHF.

V is TRBV7-2 and J is TRBJ2-7; D uncertain. Germline V lookup: CDR1 SGHTA, CDR2 FQGNSA. With 1 base removed from V and 3 bases from J, the gap between germline ends came to 13 bases. The CDR3 extends over 15 amino acids. The CDR3 region is CASSLGSATNYEQYF. In DNA, the CDR3 is TGTGCCAGCAGCTTAGGCTCAGCAACTAACTACGAGCAGTACTTC.

This clonotype was seen more than once but under ten times. The CDR3, as DNA: TGTGCCAGCAGTTTGTTCCGGAGCTATGGCTACACCTTC. Amino acids: CASSLFRSYGYTF. V and J are TRBV28 and TRBJ1-2, with D uncertain. CDR3 size: 13 residues. Germline V gives CDR1 MDHEN, CDR2 SYDVKM. Trimming removed 3 bases at V and 4 bases at J, with 9 bases between.

This clonotype showed up many times. The J gene is TRBJ2-1, the V gene TRBV6-5; 10 bases map to TRBD2. The CDR3 totals 16 residues. V trimming: 4 bases; J trimming: 2 bases; junction bases outside the gene matches: 5. The germline CDR1 and CDR2 sequences are MNHEY and SVGAGI. The CDR3 DNA reads TGTGCCAGCAGTTTATTTGGACTAGCGGCCTACAATGAGCAGTTCTTC. It encodes CASSLFGLAAYNEQFF.

The chain links TRBV18 to TRBJ2-1; 7 bases align to TRBD2. Trimming took 6 bases from V and 8 from J; bases not matched to a gene: 10. The CDR3 runs 14 residues. The germline gives CDR1 KGHSH, CDR2 LQKENI. CDR3 residues: CASSREGLTYEQFF. CDR3 DNA: TGTGCCAGCTCTAGGGAGGGCCTCACTTATGAGCAGTTCTTC.

This clonotype has more than one count but fewer than ten. The genes are TRBV15 and TRBJ2-2, with TRBD2 identical over 11 bases. V was pared by 1 base and J by 4 bases, with 5 bases of the junction left unmatched. Germline V gene lookup returns CDR1 LNHNV and CDR2 YYDKDF (reference sequence). The CDR3 covers 17 residues. The CDR3 loop is CATSRGLAGGPTGELFF. The CDR3 DNA follows: TGTGCCACCAGCAGAGGTTTAGCGGGAGGGCCCACCGGGGAGCTGTTTTTT.

This clonotype was seen a few times. The rearrangement uses TRBV9 and TRBJ2-7; TRBD1 or TRBD2 may be the D gene (6 bases each). Germline assignment: CDR1 SGDLS and CDR2 YYNGEE. Trimming removed 4 bases at V and 6 bases at J, with 23 bases between. The CDR3 is 16 amino acids. CDR3: CASSFGEGLRGGEQYF. CDR3 nucleotide sequence: TGTGCCAGCAGCTTCGGTGAGGGACTCCGAGGGGGCGAGCAGTACTTC.

This chain connects TRBV5-6 to TRBJ2-7; D ambiguous. This CDR3 contains 14 residues. CDR1 and CDR2 from the germline V gene are SGHDT and YYEEEE. Trimming cost V 4 bases and J 0 bases, with 11 bases left between them. The CDR3 loop is CASSLGYGSYEQYF. CDR3 bases: TGTGCCAGCAGCCTTGGTTACGGCTCCTACGAGCAGTACTTC.